The source of this TCR beta chain is a study of blood T cell repertoires in COVID-19. Study in general: Specimens from acute and convalescent COVID-19 originated in the United States, Italy and Spain. PBMCs, B-cell-depleted T cells, or T cells were the source of the cDNA or gDNA that made up the material.

Followed longitudinally, the Seattle patients had been enrolled during active infection. Authors' analysis steps: Reference gene primers were amplified, and this amplification served to estimate nucleated cell counts. TCRdb's table, derived via immunoSEQ multiplex PCR, lists solely in-frame clones and lacks some. V, J and clone size are those of that table, while D and trimming were read from the DNA. The data show roughly 500,000 clones, approximately 92% seen once. The CDR3 totals 15 residues. Looked up from germline, CDR1 is SGHAT and CDR2 is FQNNGV. Trimming shortened V by 6 bases and J by 1 base, and 13 bases separated the two germline ends.

The chain has TRBV11-2 and TRBJ2-1; perhaps TRBD2 as D (5 bases). The receptor was isolated from a man younger than 35 with COVID-19, enrolled during active disease. The specimen was peripheral blood. This CDR3 is CASSPFGDSYNEQFF. CDR3 coding DNA: TGTGCCAGCAGTCCTTTCGGGGATTCCTACAATGAGCAGTTCTTC. Variable domain in full (rest from reference TRBV11-2 and TRBJ2-1): EAGVAQSPRYKIIEKRQSVAFWCNPISGHATLYWYQQILGQGPKLLIQFQNNGVVDDSQLPKDRFSAERLKGVDSTLKIQPAKLEDSAVYLCASSPFGDSYNEQFFGPGTRLTVL.